Presented here are 11 T cell receptor beta chains from one specimen sequenced in a study of shared clonotypes between healthy human individuals. The table came from immunoSEQ multiplex PCR; TCRdb's copy has only in-frame clones and leaves some out. This sample carries 2 million to 2.5 million clones, almost 96% of them seen once, and the ten largest clones take roughly 0.13%. Sequencing input: naive CD4+ T cells sorted from blood. Subset given: CD45RA+ positively selected. The origin of the receptors is a young man in good health.

The rearrangement joins TRBV2 to TRBJ1-5; D remains unclear. V shed 3 bases and J shed 2 bases, with 11 bases lying between them. Looked up from germline, CDR1 is SNHLY and CDR2 is FYNNEI. CDR3 length: 15 amino acids. The CDR3 DNA reads as TGTGCCAGCAGTGACGTGACCTTGGGCAATCAGCCCCAGCATTTT. The encoded protein is CASSDVTLGNQPQHF.

The chain has TRBV27 and TRBJ2-1, with 10 bases fitting TRBD2. Germline V lookup: CDR1 MNHEY, CDR2 SMNVEV (reference sequence). This CDR3 is 16 amino acids long. V shed 3 bases and J 7 bases; nucleotides not matched to a gene: 9. The CDR3 nucleotides read TGTGCCAGCAGTTTCTTTACTAGCGGGACGAGTAATGAGCAGTTCTTC. Amino acid sequence: CASSFFTSGTSNEQFF.

V is TRBV6-6 and J is TRBJ1-1; 8 nucleotides match TRBD1. This CDR3 has 16 residues. The V segment lost 0 bases and the J segment 11 bases; nucleotides outside the gene matches: 14. The germline CDR1 and CDR2 sequences are MNHNY and SVGAGI (reference sequence). Here the CDR3 DNA reads TGTGCCAGCAGTTACTCGCCCACCTCCACAGGGGGAAGTGCTTTCTTT. Its translation: CASSYSPTSTGGSAFF.

This clone has only one observation. The chain recombines TRBV28 with TRBJ1-2, with D perhaps TRBD1 (5 bases). Trimming left V 6 bases short and J 4 bases short, with 12 bases between. There are 13 residues in the CDR3. The germline V gene encodes CDR1 MDHEN and CDR2 SYDVKM. CDR3 sequence: CASSQGPIYGYTF. CDR3 in DNA: TGTGCCAGCAGCCAGGGACCAATCTATGGCTACACCTTC.

This clone was detected once. This chain joins TRBV30 and TRBJ2-7; 12 bases line up with TRBD2. In germline, CDR1 is GTSNPN, CDR2 SVGIG (reference sequence). The V segment lost 8 bases and the J segment 7 bases; nucleotides outside the gene matches: 9. The CDR3 is 13 residues long. This CDR3 is CALETSGSFEQYF. The CDR3 nucleotides read TGTGCCCTCGAGACTAGCGGGAGTTTTGAGCAGTACTTC.

This rearrangement joins TRBV4-3 to TRBJ1-4; D gene unclear. Looked up from germline, CDR1 is LGHNA and CDR2 is YSLEER. V was cut by 1 base and J by 2 bases, with 11 bases left in between. There are 16 residues in the CDR3. CDR3 nucleotide sequence: TGCGCCAGCAGCCAAGGAGGGAAGGGCACTAATGAAAAACTGTTTTTT. Translating it yields CASSQGGKGTNEKLFF.

With regard to this clone: Other nucleotide sequences from this sample produce the same CDR3. The genes are TRBV19 and TRBJ2-5; D uncertain. CDR1 is LNHDA and CDR2 is SQIVND in the germline V gene (reference sequence). Trimming cost V 2 bases and J 1 base, with 5 bases left between them. The CDR3 totals 13 residues. CDR3 in amino acids: CASSILVQETQYF. The CDR3 DNA is TGTGCCAGTAGTATACTGGTCCAAGAGACCCAGTACTTC.

This rearrangement joins TRBV6-5 to TRBJ1-1, with D possibly being TRBD1 (5 bases). Germline V gene data show CDR1 as MNHEY and CDR2 as SVGAGI. There are 12 residues in the CDR3. Trimming pared 2 bases from V and 10 bases from J, leaving 11 bases between. The CDR3, as DNA: TGTGCCAGCAGTTACCCGGGACTAAGAGCTTTCTTT. This gives the protein CASSYPGLRAFF.

V gene TRBV18 combines with J gene TRBJ2-2; TRBD1 might be the D (5 bases). The germline V gene encodes CDR1 KGHSH and CDR2 LQKENI. With 10 bases removed from V and 0 bases from J, the gap between germline ends came to 12 bases. There are 14 residues in the CDR3. The CDR3 sequence: CATTGLANTGELFF. The CDR3 nucleotides read TGTGCCACCACAGGATTAGCGAACACCGGGGAGCTGTTTTTT.

The rearrangement uses TRBV4-1 and TRBJ1-6; D unclear. There are 16 residues in the CDR3. Trimming stripped 2 bases from V and 0 bases from J, with 8 bases between. Germline CDR1 MGHRA, CDR2 YSYEKL. Here the CDR3 reads CASSQYGRSYNSPLHF. The CDR3 DNA sequence: TGCGCCAGCAGCCAATATGGTCGCTCCTATAATTCACCCCTCCACTTT.

J is TRBJ2-2 and V is TRBV30; 7 bases agree with TRBD1. The CDR3 runs 15 residues. Germline V gene sequence: CDR1 GTSNPN, CDR2 SVGIG (reference sequence). J lost 6 bases, V lost 2 bases, and 9 bases had no gene match. The CDR3, as DNA: TGTGCCTGGAGTATCAAGACAGGGTCGGCCGGGGAGCTGTTTTTT. It encodes CAWSIKTGSAGELFF.